This paragraph reports one T cell receptor (beta chain). The antigen is not known. This specimen comes from a study of B cell selection in AIRE deficiency. Profiled with immunoSEQ multiplex PCR; TCRdb holds only in-frame clones, not every one. The table includes around 20,000 clones, about 94% detected once. Sorted regulatory T cells were CD4-positive, CD25-high and CD127-low or negative. Germline-derived CDR1 and CDR2 are LNHDA and SQIVND (reference sequence). The V and J ends lost 3 bases and 4 bases respectively, with 18 bases between them. This CDR3 comprises 16 residues. General study points: Healthy donors alone shared around 33% of 3,300 or so Treg sequences; patients alone around 8.5%. Around a third of healthy-donor shared Treg TCRbeta sequences appeared in patient Tconv cells.

This sequence was found in a human donor with AIRE deficiency. The chain combines TRBV19 with TRBJ1-2; D perhaps matches TRBD1 (5 bases). Material: Tregs sorted from PBMCs. DNA for the CDR3: TGTGCCAGTAGTATCGGTAACAGGAAGAATCTCTATGGCTACACCTTC. It is translated as CASSIGNRKNLYGYTF.